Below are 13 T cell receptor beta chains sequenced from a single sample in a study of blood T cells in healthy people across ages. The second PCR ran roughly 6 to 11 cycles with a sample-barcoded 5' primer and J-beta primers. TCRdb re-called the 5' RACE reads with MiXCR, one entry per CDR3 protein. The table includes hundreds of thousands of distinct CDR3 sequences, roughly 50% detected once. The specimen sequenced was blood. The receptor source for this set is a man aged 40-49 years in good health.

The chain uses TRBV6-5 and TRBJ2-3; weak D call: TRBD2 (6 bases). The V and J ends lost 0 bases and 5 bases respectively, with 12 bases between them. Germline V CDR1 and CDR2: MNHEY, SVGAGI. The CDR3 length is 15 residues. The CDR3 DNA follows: TGTGCCAGCAGTTACTCGGGGGGTGTGATAGATACGCAGTATTTT. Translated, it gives CASSYSGGVIDTQYF.

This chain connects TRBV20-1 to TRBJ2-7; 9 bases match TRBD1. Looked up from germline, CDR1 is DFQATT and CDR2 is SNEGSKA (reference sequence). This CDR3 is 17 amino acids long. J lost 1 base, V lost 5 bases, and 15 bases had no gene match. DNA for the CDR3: TGCAGTGCTGGGGACAGGGCCAACCGCCCCAAGTCCTACGAGCAGTACTTC. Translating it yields CSAGDRANRPKSYEQYF.

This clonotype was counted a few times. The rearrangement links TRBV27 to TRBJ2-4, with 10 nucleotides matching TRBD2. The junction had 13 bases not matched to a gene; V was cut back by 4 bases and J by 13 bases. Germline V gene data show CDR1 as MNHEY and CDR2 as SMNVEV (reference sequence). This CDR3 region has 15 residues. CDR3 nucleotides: TGTGCCAGCAGTTACTTAGCGGGAGGAGTTGAAGAGCAGTACTTC. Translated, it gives CASSYLAGGVEEQYF.

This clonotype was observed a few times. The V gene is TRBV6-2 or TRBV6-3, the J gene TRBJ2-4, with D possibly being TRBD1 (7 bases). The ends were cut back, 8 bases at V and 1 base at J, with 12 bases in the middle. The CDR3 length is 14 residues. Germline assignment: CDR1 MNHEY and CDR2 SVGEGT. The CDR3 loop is CASAGGSAKNIQYF. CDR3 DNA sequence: TGTGCCAGCGCAGGGGGGAGCGCCAAAAACATTCAGTACTTC.

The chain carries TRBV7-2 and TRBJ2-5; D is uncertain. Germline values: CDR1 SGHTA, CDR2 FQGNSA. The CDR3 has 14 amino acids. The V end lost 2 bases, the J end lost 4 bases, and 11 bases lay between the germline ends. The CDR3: CASSLWASVETQYF. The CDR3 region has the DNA TGTGCCAGCAGCTTATGGGCTAGTGTAGAGACCCAGTACTTC.

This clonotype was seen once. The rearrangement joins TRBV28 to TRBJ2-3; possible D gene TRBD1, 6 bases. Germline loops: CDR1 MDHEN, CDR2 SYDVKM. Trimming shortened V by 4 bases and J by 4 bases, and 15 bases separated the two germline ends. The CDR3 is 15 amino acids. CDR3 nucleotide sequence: TGTGCCAGCAGTTCGCCGGGACACCCGGCAGATACGCAGTATTTT. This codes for CASSSPGHPADTQYF. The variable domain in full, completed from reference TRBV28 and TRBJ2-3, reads DVKVTQSSRYLVKRTGEKVFLECVQDMDHENMFWYRQDPGLGLRLIYFSYDVKMKEKGDIPEGYSVSREKKERFSLILESASTNQTSMYLCASSSPGHPADTQYFGPGTRLTVL.

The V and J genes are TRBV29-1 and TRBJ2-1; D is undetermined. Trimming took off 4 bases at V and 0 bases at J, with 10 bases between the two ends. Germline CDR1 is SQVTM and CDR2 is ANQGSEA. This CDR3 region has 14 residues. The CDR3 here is CSVAPGNSYNEQFF. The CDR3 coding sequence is TGCAGCGTTGCTCCGGGTAACTCCTACAATGAGCAGTTCTTC.

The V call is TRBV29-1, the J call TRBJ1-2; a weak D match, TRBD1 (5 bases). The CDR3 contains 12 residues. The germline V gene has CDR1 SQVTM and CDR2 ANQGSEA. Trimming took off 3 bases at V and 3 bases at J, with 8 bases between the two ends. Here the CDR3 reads CSVEVRDYGYTF. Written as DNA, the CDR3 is TGCAGCGTTGAGGTCAGGGACTATGGCTACACCTTC.

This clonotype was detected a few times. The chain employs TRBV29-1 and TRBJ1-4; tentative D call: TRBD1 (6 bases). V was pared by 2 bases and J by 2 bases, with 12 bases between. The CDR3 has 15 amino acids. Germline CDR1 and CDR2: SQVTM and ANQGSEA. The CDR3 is CSVEFLRGTNEKLFF. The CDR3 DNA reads TGCAGCGTTGAATTTTTAAGGGGGACTAATGAAAAACTGTTTTTT.

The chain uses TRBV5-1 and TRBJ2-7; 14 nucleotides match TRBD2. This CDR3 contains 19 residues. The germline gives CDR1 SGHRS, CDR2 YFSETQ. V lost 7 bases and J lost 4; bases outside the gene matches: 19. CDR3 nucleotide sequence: TGCGCCAGCCGGGACAGGGGACTAGCGGGAGCTGTTGGTGGATACGAGCAGTACTTC. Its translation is CASRDRGLAGAVGGYEQYF.

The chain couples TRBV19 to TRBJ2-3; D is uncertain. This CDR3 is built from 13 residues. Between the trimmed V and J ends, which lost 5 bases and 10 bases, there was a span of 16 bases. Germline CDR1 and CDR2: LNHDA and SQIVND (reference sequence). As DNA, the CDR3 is TGTGCCAGTAGTCCCCTTCATCTTGACTCGCAGTATTTT. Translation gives CASSPLHLDSQYF.

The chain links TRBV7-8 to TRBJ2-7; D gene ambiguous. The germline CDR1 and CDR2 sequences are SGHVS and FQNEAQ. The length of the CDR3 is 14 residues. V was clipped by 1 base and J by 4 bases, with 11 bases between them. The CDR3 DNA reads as TGTGCCAGCAGCTTAGGATCCTCGGGTTACGAGCAGTACTTC. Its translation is CASSLGSSGYEQYF.

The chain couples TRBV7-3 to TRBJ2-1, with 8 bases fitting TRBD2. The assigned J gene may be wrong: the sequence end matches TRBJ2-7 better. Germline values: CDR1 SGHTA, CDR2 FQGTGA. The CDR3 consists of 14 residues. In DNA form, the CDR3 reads TGTGCCAGCAGCGGACTAGCAGGAGGGAATGAGCAGTACTTC. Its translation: CASSGLAGGNEQYF.